This TCR beta chain derives from a study of cytomegalovirus exposure and HLA in healthy donors. The CDR3 is 14 residues long. V lost 4 bases and J lost 9; bases outside the gene matches: 6. The germline CDR1 and CDR2 sequences are LNHDA and SQIVND (reference sequence). The primer mix had 60 Vbeta and 13 Jbeta primers. The table came from immunoSEQ multiplex PCR; TCRdb's copy has only in-frame clones and leaves some out. Of about 94,000 clones detected, around three fifths appear once; the ten largest clones hold 3.9%. Regarding this clone: Its cognate antigen is unknown.

Study conclusions and caveats: Confirmation in vitro established that a few CMV-associated chains were specific for CMV antigens.

Sequenced sample: PBMCs. J is TRBJ1-6 and V is TRBV19; TRBD1 matches at 7 bases. The sequence was obtained from a man aged 25-40 years in good health and CMV-seronegative. The CDR3 nucleotides read TGTGCCAGTAGTACCCGACAGGGTGCTTCACCCCTCCACTTT. Protein: CASSTRQGASPLHF. Drawing the rest from reference TRBV19 and TRBJ1-6, the complete variable domain is DGGITQSPKYLFRKEGQNVTLSCEQNLNHDAMYWYRQDPGQGLRLIYYSQIVNDFQKGDIAEGYSVSREKKESFPLTVTSAQKNPTAFYLCASSTRQGASPLHFGNGTRLTVT.